Listed below are T cell receptor beta chains from one sample, sequenced in a study of vaccination and CD4 T cells after COVID-19. TCRdb reprocessed the PCR reads with MiXCR, giving one entry per CDR3 protein. The data hold about 9,500 distinct CDR3 sequences, with 65% to 70% observed a single time. Their antigens are not known. The sequencing here drew on CD4+ T cells from blood, cultured in vitro, taken before SARS-CoV-2 vaccination. These receptors were taken from a human donor who had recovered from COVID-19. Each CDR3 is given with its conserved first and last residue. A D gene is named only where the DNA matches it firmly. Rows give clone size only sometimes, using once, few, many, or a class for an expanded clone.

D gene | clone size | J gene | V gene | CDR3 protein | CDR3 DNA
NA | once | TRBJ2-5 | TRBV7-8 | CASSLINSRETQYF | TGTGCCAGCAGCTTAATTAATTCTAGGGAGACCCAGTACTTC
TRBD1 | NA | TRBJ1-5 | TRBV20-1 | CSANSGTGIQPQHF | TGCAGTGCAAACTCCGGGACAGGGATTCAGCCCCAGCATTTT
TRBD2 | NA | TRBJ2-1 | TRBV20-1 | CSAHARLTSGSYNEQFF | TGCAGTGCTCACGCACGATTGACTAGCGGTTCCTACAATGAGCAGTTCTTC
NA | NA | TRBJ1-2 | TRBV19 | CASSFGRRNYGYTF | TGTGCCAGTAGTTTTGGCAGACGTAACTATGGCTACACCTTC
TRBD1 | NA | TRBJ2-5 | TRBV12-3/TRBV12-4 | CASSPGQIETQYF | TGTGCCAGCAGTCCGGGACAGATAGAGACCCAGTACTTC
NA | NA | TRBJ2-5 | TRBV20-1 | CSAPDFRGVRETQYF | TGCAGTGCGCCGGACTTTCGAGGGGTCCGAGAGACCCAGTACTTC
NA | NA | TRBJ2-4 | TRBV6-1 | CASRGGGGSDIQYF | TGTGCCAGCAGGGGGGGAGGGGGGTCAGACATTCAGTACTTC
NA | NA | TRBJ1-4 | TRBV25-1 | CASSDQGWLGDEKLFF | TGTGCCAGCAGTGATCAGGGGTGGTTAGGGGATGAAAAACTGTTTTTT
TRBD1 | once | TRBJ1-5 | TRBV19 | CASSGDRGSNQPQHF | TGTGCCAGTAGTGGAGACAGGGGTAGCAATCAGCCCCAGCATTTT
TRBD2 | once | TRBJ2-1 | TRBV2 | CASRVRGGSHNEQFF | TGTGCCAGCAGGGTACGCGGCGGGAGCCACAATGAGCAGTTCTTC
TRBD1 | NA | TRBJ2-3 | TRBV6-1 | CASRPTGARDTQYF | TGTGCCAGCAGACCCACAGGGGCTCGAGATACGCAGTATTTT
TRBD1 | once | TRBJ1-2 | TRBV20-1 | CSARDSGTGGAYGYTF | TGCAGTGCTAGAGATTCGGGGACAGGGGGCGCGTATGGCTACACCTTC
NA | few | TRBJ2-5 | TRBV7-6 | CASSPRRGETQYF | TGTGCCAGCAGCCCACGCCGGGGAGAGACCCAGTACTTC
TRBD2 | NA | TRBJ2-1 | TRBV6-1 | CASSAIGLAGRGYNEQFF | TGTGCCAGCAGTGCGATCGGACTAGCGGGGAGGGGCTACAATGAGCAGTTCTTC
NA | NA | TRBJ2-7 | TRBV27 | CASSWGGRGLYEQYF | TGTGCCAGCAGTTGGGGGGGCAGGGGGCTTTACGAGCAGTACTTC
NA | NA | TRBJ1-1 | TRBV6-5 | CASSLGTLNTEAFF | TGTGCCAGCAGTTTGGGGACTTTGAACACTGAAGCTTTCTTT
NA | NA | TRBJ2-5 | TRBV19 | CASIDRDQETQYF | TGTGCCAGTATCGATAGGGACCAAGAGACCCAGTACTTC
TRBD2 | NA | TRBJ2-3 | TRBV20-1 | CSARDLGTSDTQYF | TGCAGTGCTAGAGATCTGGGGACTAGCGATACGCAGTATTTT
NA | NA | TRBJ2-5 | TRBV20-1 | CSAFDWETQYF | TGCAGTGCGTTCGACTGGGAGACCCAGTACTTC
TRBD2 | NA | TRBJ2-3 | TRBV24-1 | CATSDHRLAGGLADTQYF | TGTGCCACCAGTGACCACAGACTAGCGGGAGGGTTAGCAGATACGCAGTATTTT
TRBD2 | NA | TRBJ2-5 | TRBV24-1 | CATSDSGTILTQYF | TGTGCCACCAGTGATTCCGGGACTATTCTGACCCAGTACTTC
TRBD2 | NA | TRBJ2-5 | TRBV7-2 | CASSRGLAGDGETQYF | TGTGCCAGCAGCCGAGGACTAGCGGGGGATGGAGAGACCCAGTACTTC
TRBD1 | NA | TRBJ1-3 | TRBV6-1 | CASSVQGSGGNTIYF | TGTGCCAGCAGTGTACAGGGGTCGGGCGGAAACACCATATATTTT
NA | NA | TRBJ2-2 | TRBV7-3 | CASRLTATGELFF | TGTGCCAGCAGGCTGACTGCCACCGGGGAGCTGTTTTTT
NA | NA | TRBJ1-1 | TRBV6-1 | CASSLSGVNTEAFF | TGTGCCAGCAGCCTCTCGGGGGTGAACACTGAAGCTTTCTTT
TRBD1 | NA | TRBJ1-2 | TRBV28 | CASSPSDRGYGYTF | TGTGCCAGCAGTCCTTCCGACAGGGGCTATGGCTACACCTTC
NA | NA | TRBJ2-5 | TRBV20-1 | CSASPTSQETQYF | TGCAGTGCTAGTCCTACATCCCAAGAGACCCAGTACTTC
NA | few | TRBJ1-2 | TRBV7-2 | CASSLTETGKSRGYTF | TGTGCCAGCAGCTTAACCGAGACAGGAAAATCGAGGGGCTACACCTTC
TRBD2 | NA | TRBJ2-1 | TRBV7-3 | CASSLKGGLAGPNEQFF | TGTGCCAGCAGCTTAAAAGGGGGACTAGCGGGACCAAATGAGCAGTTCTTC
TRBD2 | NA | TRBJ2-3 | TRBV20-1 | CSARAPPRELADTQYF | TGCAGTGCTAGAGCCCCCCCGCGGGAGTTGGCAGATACGCAGTATTTT
NA | NA | TRBJ1-1 | TRBV20-1 | CSAIEWGLLMNTEAFF | TGCAGTGCCATAGAATGGGGGCTCCTAATGAACACTGAAGCTTTCTTT
TRBD2 | NA | TRBJ2-3 | TRBV27 | CASSPPATSGLAGVSDTQYF | TGTGCCAGCAGCCCCCCAGCTACCTCCGGACTAGCGGGAGTCTCGGATACGCAGTATTTT
NA | once | TRBJ2-7 | TRBV24-1 | CATSDSGESYEQYF | TGTGCCACCAGTGATTCTGGGGAATCCTACGAGCAGTACTTC
TRBD1 | few | TRBJ1-1 | TRBV20-1 | CSASRDRGPNTEAFF | TGCAGTGCTAGTAGGGACAGGGGACCGAACACTGAAGCTTTCTTT
TRBD2 | NA | TRBJ2-1 | TRBV20-1 | CSASTSGSSINEQFF | TGCAGTGCTAGTACTAGCGGGAGTTCTATTAATGAGCAGTTCTTC
NA | large | TRBJ2-5 | TRBV18 | CASSPEVWQTQYF | TGTGCCAGCTCACCGGAAGTTTGGCAGACCCAGTACTTC
NA | NA | TRBJ1-4 | TRBV6-1 | CASSGRLTEKLFF | TGTGCCAGCAGCGGTCGGCTGACTGAAAAACTGTTTTTT
TRBD1 | NA | TRBJ2-7 | TRBV7-9 | CASGPKPRDRRPEQYF | TGTGCCAGCGGCCCCAAACCCCGGGACAGGAGGCCCGAGCAGTACTTC
NA | NA | TRBJ1-1 | TRBV20-1 | CSGWVRTEGAFF | TGCAGTGGATGGGTCCGGACAGAGGGAGCTTTCTTT
NA | NA | TRBJ1-5 | TRBV7-2 | CASSLIGNSNQPQHF | TGTGCCAGCAGCTTAATCGGTAATAGCAATCAGCCCCAGCATTTT
NA | NA | TRBJ1-1 | TRBV19 | CASNRQYGNTEAFF | TGTGCCAGTAATAGGCAGTACGGGAACACTGAAGCTTTCTTT
NA | NA | TRBJ2-7 | TRBV6-2/TRBV6-3 | CASSALAPEQYF | TGTGCCAGCAGTGCTCTAGCGCCCGAGCAGTACTTC
NA | NA | TRBJ2-5 | TRBV15 | CATSREGAGLETQYF | TGTGCCACCAGCAGAGAAGGAGCAGGGCTCGAGACCCAGTACTTC
TRBD1 | NA | TRBJ2-3 | TRBV7-9 | CASRKRDRGITDTQYF | TGTGCCAGCAGAAAAAGAGACAGGGGGATCACAGATACGCAGTATTTT
NA | NA | TRBJ1-4 | TRBV20-1 | CSARAPNEKLFF | TGCAGTGCGAGGGCGCCTAATGAAAAACTGTTTTTT